The 24 T cell receptor beta chains listed next were all sequenced from one sample in a study of blood T cell repertoires in COVID-19. The protocol was immunoSEQ multiplex PCR, while the TCRdb copy is restricted to in-frame clones and leaves out a portion. The sample has fewer than 300,000 clones, 80% to 95% seen once; the top ten hold 1% to 1.3%. Material for sequencing was PBMCs or T cells enriched from blood (not recorded which). These receptors all stem from a woman aged 25 to 39 who had recovered from COVID-19.

V is TRBV27 and J is TRBJ2-7, with 8 nucleotides matching TRBD1. There are 18 residues in the CDR3. Germline V gene lookup returns CDR1 MNHEY and CDR2 SMNVEV (reference sequence). V lost 4 bases and J lost 3; bases outside the gene matches: 17. The CDR3 loop reads CASSSKPPQGAKVYEQYF. DNA for the CDR3: TGTGCCAGCAGTTCCAAACCCCCTCAGGGGGCGAAAGTCTACGAGCAGTACTTC.

There are a few counts of this clone. The CDR3 coding sequence is TGTGCCACCAGTGGGACATCTGGAAACACCATATATTTT. This sequence encodes CATSGTSGNTIYF. The rearrangement joins TRBV24-1 to TRBJ1-3, with D possibly matching TRBD1 (5 bases). V gave up 5 bases and J gave up 1 base, with 5 bases separating them. Germline values: CDR1 KGHDR, CDR2 SFDVKD. CDR3 length equals 13 residues.

The rearrangement uses TRBV25-1 and TRBJ1-6; D unresolved. The CDR3 covers 13 residues. V was clipped by 1 base and J by 9 bases, with 7 bases between them. Germline V lookup: CDR1 MGHDK, CDR2 SYGVNS. CDR3 loop: CASSEFRGSPLHF. The CDR3 coding sequence is TGTGCCAGCAGTGAATTTCGAGGTTCACCCCTCCACTTT.

The chain recombines TRBV5-1 with TRBJ2-1; no firm D call. V was cut by 5 bases and J by 0 bases, with 12 bases left in between. This CDR3 comprises 15 residues. Germline V gene sequence: CDR1 SGHRS, CDR2 YFSETQ. CDR3 nucleotides: TGCGCCAGCAGGCCGCCCACGAGCTCCTACAATGAGCAGTTCTTC. Translating gives CASRPPTSSYNEQFF.

The V gene is TRBV19, the J gene TRBJ1-5; D is ambiguous. The germline V and J ends were trimmed by 3 bases and 5 bases, with 8 bases remaining between them. The CDR3 loop spans 13 amino acids. CDR1 is LNHDA, CDR2 SQIVND, per germline (reference sequence). The CDR3 region is CASSIEGHQPQHF. The CDR3 DNA reads as TGTGCCAGTAGTATTGAGGGTCATCAGCCCCAGCATTTT.

The chain couples TRBV28 to TRBJ2-5; D call uncertain. CDR3 length equals 12 residues. The germline gives CDR1 MDHEN, CDR2 SYDVKM. V lost 2 bases to trimming and J lost 4 bases, with 5 bases between them. The CDR3 DNA is TGTGCCAGCAGTTTAAGTAGAGAGACCCAGTACTTC. Amino acids: CASSLSRETQYF.

The chain links TRBV4-2 to TRBJ2-1, with 10 positions matching TRBD2. This CDR3 region has 17 residues. After removal of 0 bases from V and 7 bases from J, the junction contained 9 bases not matched to a gene. Looked up from germline, CDR1 is LGHNA and CDR2 is YNFKEQ. The CDR3 DNA follows: TGTGCCAGCAGCCAAGATTGGGCTAGCGGGAGTGGTAATGAGCAGTTCTTC. It encodes CASSQDWASGSGNEQFF.

This clone occurred many times. V usage is TRBV6-6 and J usage is TRBJ1-6; D remains unclear. The germline V gene encodes CDR1 MNHNY and CDR2 SVGAGI (reference sequence). The germline V and J ends were trimmed by 0 bases and 9 bases, with 12 bases remaining between them. This CDR3 comprises 15 residues. The CDR3 coding sequence is TGTGCCAGCAGTTACTCCCGGGGTCTTGGTTCACCCCTCCACTTT. It yields the protein CASSYSRGLGSPLHF.

In this sample, this clone turned up once. CDR3 region: CSYDRDYNEQFF. Written as DNA, the CDR3 is TGCAGCTACGACAGGGACTACAATGAGCAGTTCTTC. The V call is TRBV29-1, the J call TRBJ2-1, with 7 nucleotides matching TRBD1. The J segment lost 3 bases and the V segment lost 8 bases, leaving 4 bases of the junction unmatched. The CDR3 extends over 12 amino acids. Germline-derived CDR1 and CDR2 are SQVTM and ANQGSEA.

Points on this clone: The junction differs from germline at one of its ends, possibly a read error. The genes are TRBV28 and TRBJ2-7; the D gene is possibly TRBD2 (5 bases). This CDR3 has 14 amino acids. Germline V gene sequence: CDR1 MDHEN, CDR2 SYDVKM. CDR3 protein: CASSCLEASCEQYF. DNA of the CDR3: TGTGCCAGCAGCTGCCTGGAGGCTTCCTGCGAGCAGTACTTC. The full variable domain, completed using reference TRBV28 and TRBJ2-7, is DVKVTQSSRYLVKRTGEKVFLECVQDMDHENMFWYRQDPGLGLRLIYFSYDVKMKEKGDIPEGYSVSREKKERFSLILESASTNQTSMYLCASSCLEASCEQYFGPGTRLTVT.

This sequence joins TRBV5-1 and TRBJ2-6; maybe TRBD1 (6 bases). The CDR3 has 16 amino acids. V was shortened by 3 bases and J by 4 bases, with 14 bases between the two germline ends. CDR1 and CDR2 from the germline V gene are SGHRS and YFSETQ. CDR3 protein: CASSSRGLGGANVLTF. Written as DNA, the CDR3 is TGCGCCAGCAGCTCCAGGGGCTTAGGCGGGGCCAACGTCCTGACTTTC.

This chain connects TRBV6-1 to TRBJ1-1; D may be TRBD1 (5 bases). This CDR3 has 16 amino acids. CDR1 and CDR2 from the germline V gene are MNHNS and SASEGT. Trimming cost V 0 bases and J 1 base, with 12 bases left between them. The CDR3 DNA reads as TGTGCCAGCAGTGAAGCTAAGGGGCGGAGGAACACTGAAGCTTTCTTT. Its protein is CASSEAKGRRNTEAFF.

This rearrangement joins TRBV7-2 to TRBJ2-7; 11 bases are a match to TRBD2. Germline V gives CDR1 SGHTA, CDR2 FQGNSA. The V and J ends lost 6 bases and 3 bases, in that order; junction bases with no gene match: 10. The CDR3 has 16 residues. CDR3 DNA sequence: TGTGCCAGCAGAAAAACTAGCGGGAGCCAGGGCTACGAGCAGTACTTC. Amino acids: CASRKTSGSQGYEQYF.

The rearrangement uses TRBV6-2 or TRBV6-3 and TRBJ2-7; 8 bases line up with TRBD2. Germline V gene data show CDR1 as MNHEY and CDR2 as SVGEGT. This CDR3 region has 15 residues. J gave up 6 bases and V 6 bases, and 13 bases lay outside the gene matches. CDR3 coding DNA: TGTGCCAGCAGCCTCAAAAAGCGGGAGTGGAGCGAGCAGTACTTC. This sequence encodes CASSLKKREWSEQYF.

For the CDR3, the DNA is TGTGCCAGCAGCTTGGGCGGACAGGGTCAAGAGACCCAGTACTTC. Its translation is CASSLGGQGQETQYF. This chain links TRBV5-4 with TRBJ2-5; 8 positions agree with TRBD1. Germline V gene data show CDR1 as SGHNT and CDR2 as YYREEE (reference sequence). CDR3 length equals 15 residues. The V and J ends lost 0 bases and 2 bases, in that order; junction bases with no gene match: 3.

This sequence joins TRBV6-2 or TRBV6-3 and TRBJ1-5; D is perhaps TRBD1 (6 bases). Trimming removed 0 bases from V and 4 bases from J, with 10 bases in between. The CDR3 spans 15 residues. The germline CDR1 and CDR2 sequences are MNHEY and SVGEGT. This CDR3 is CASSYSGTPNQPQHF. The CDR3 DNA is TGTGCCAGCAGTTACTCCGGGACACCAAATCAGCCCCAGCATTTT.

V is TRBV4-3 and J is TRBJ2-1; D is unclear. CDR3 length: 12 amino acids. Trimming took off 5 bases at V and 10 bases at J, with 12 bases between the two ends. The germline CDR1 and CDR2 sequences are LGHNA and YSLEER. This CDR3 is CASSALGREQFF. The CDR3 DNA is TGCGCCAGCAGCGCCCTTGGCAGGGAGCAGTTCTTC.

This rearrangement joins TRBV7-6 to TRBJ1-1; D perhaps matches TRBD1 (5 bases). The V end was cut by 2 bases, the J end by 10 bases, with 20 bases between. Germline CDR1 is SGHVS and CDR2 is FNYEAQ. This CDR3 region has 15 residues. The CDR3 reads CASSLREGTSNRAFF. The DNA for the CDR3 is TGTGCCAGCAGCTTAAGGGAGGGGACTTCGAATCGAGCTTTCTTT.

The chain couples TRBV20-1 to TRBJ1-4; D ambiguous. V was pared by 1 base and J by 7 bases, with 4 bases between. Germline V gene data show CDR1 as DFQATT and CDR2 as SNEGSKA (reference sequence). This CDR3 region has 11 residues. The CDR3 nucleotides read TGCAGTGCTAGAGTCGGTGAAAAACTGTTTTTT. Its protein is CSARVGEKLFF.

With regard to this clone: The sample carries other DNA sequences with the same CDR3. Here the CDR3 reads CASSFGQGNEKLFF. The CDR3 DNA reads TGCGCCAGCAGCTTCGGACAGGGGAATGAAAAACTGTTTTTT. The chain has TRBV5-1 and TRBJ1-4; 9 bases fit TRBD1. V shed 2 bases, J shed 5 bases, and the junction held 1 base outside the gene matches. CDR3 length: 14 residues. Germline CDR1 reads SGHRS; CDR2 reads YFSETQ.

In nucleotides, the CDR3 is TGTGCCAGCAGCCCCGGGACAGCCTCCTACGAGCAGTACTTC. Its protein product is CASSPGTASYEQYF. The V gene is TRBV9, the J gene TRBJ2-7; 7 nucleotides line up with TRBD1. Germline CDR1 reads SGDLS; CDR2 reads YYNGEE. This CDR3 has 14 residues. Trimming removed 4 bases from V and 0 bases from J; junction bases left unmatched: 4.

The chain uses TRBV28 and TRBJ1-6, with D possibly being TRBD1 (6 bases). The V end was cut by 6 bases, the J end by 0 bases, with 12 bases between. The length of the CDR3 is 16 residues. Looked up from germline, CDR1 is MDHEN and CDR2 is SYDVKM. This chain's CDR3 is CASSLDSSSYNSPLHF. CDR3 bases: TGTGCCAGCAGCTTGGACAGCAGCTCCTATAATTCACCCCTCCACTTT. The variable domain in full, completed from reference TRBV28 and TRBJ1-6, reads DVKVTQSSRYLVKRTGEKVFLECVQDMDHENMFWYRQDPGLGLRLIYFSYDVKMKEKGDIPEGYSVSREKKERFSLILESASTNQTSMYLCASSLDSSSYNSPLHFGNGTRLTVT.

The chain couples TRBV30 to TRBJ2-7; the match to TRBD2 covers 8 bases. V shed 0 bases, J shed 1 base, and the junction held 5 bases outside the gene matches. CDR1 and CDR2 (germline): GTSNPN, SVGIG (reference sequence). The CDR3 is made up of 15 amino acids. Here the CDR3 DNA reads TGTGCCTGGAGTGTCCCCGGCGGGAGGTCCTACGAGCAGTACTTC. It translates to CAWSVPGGRSYEQYF.

The CDR3 DNA reads TGTGCCAGCAGTTTATTTACTAACCTGGGTGAGCAGTTCTTC. It specifies CASSLFTNLGEQFF. The rearrangement links TRBV28 to TRBJ2-1, with unresolved D. Trimming took 1 base from V and 9 from J, leaving 13 bases between them. From germline, CDR1 is MDHEN and CDR2 SYDVKM. The CDR3 is made up of 14 amino acids.